These 18 T cell receptor beta chains came from one sample sequenced in a study of control samples from healthy donors and cancer patients. Generated by immunoSEQ multiplex PCR, the TCRdb table keeps only in-frame clones and is missing some. The sample gives 150,000 or so clones, roughly 93% of which show up once; about 4% is in the top ten. Sequencing was performed on blood. The receptors here all came from a woman aged 60-75 years in good health.

DNA for the CDR3: TGCAGCGTTGGGACAGGGTCTACAGATTCACCCCTCCACTTT. This translates into CSVGTGSTDSPLHF. This sequence joins TRBV29-1 and TRBJ1-6; 8 bases map to TRBD1. The trim removed 4 bases at V and 8 bases at J, leaving 7 bases unmatched. The CDR3 is made up of 14 amino acids. Germline V gives CDR1 SQVTM, CDR2 ANQGSEA.

The V call is TRBV6-5, the J call TRBJ1-2; unclear D gene. With 0 bases removed from V and 3 bases from J, the gap between germline ends came to 11 bases. Germline V gene sequence: CDR1 MNHEY, CDR2 SVGAGI. The CDR3 sequence is 15 residues long. CDR3 coding DNA: TGTGCCAGCAGTTACTCGTGGCGCGTTTACTATGGCTACACCTTC. Its translation: CASSYSWRVYYGYTF.

The rearrangement links TRBV12-3 or TRBV12-4 to TRBJ1-6; D is uncertain. The V end was cut by 2 bases, the J end by 7 bases, with 3 bases between. The CDR3 is made up of 12 amino acids. This CDR3 reads CASSLSNSPLHF. The CDR3 region has the DNA TGTGCCAGCAGTTTATCAAATTCACCCCTCCACTTT.

V and J are TRBV5-1 and TRBJ1-3; D unresolved. Per the germline V gene, CDR1 is SGHRS and CDR2 is YFSETQ. The CDR3 sequence is 14 residues long. The germline V and J ends were trimmed by 3 bases and 4 bases, with 11 bases remaining between them. Here the CDR3 reads CASSSGRSGNTIYF. As DNA, the CDR3 is TGCGCCAGCAGCTCTGGACGGTCGGGAAACACCATATATTTT. Complete variable domain (other parts from reference TRBV5-1 and TRBJ1-3): KAGVTQTPRYLIKTRGQQVTLSCSPISGHRSVSWYQQTPGQGLQFLFEYFSETQRNKGNFPGRFSGRQFSNSRSEMNVSTLELGDSALYLCASSSGRSGNTIYFGEGSWLTVV.

The J gene is TRBJ1-1, the V gene TRBV3-1 (or the pseudogene TRBV3-2); D gene uncertain. With 3 bases removed from V and 8 bases from J, the gap between germline ends came to 7 bases. The CDR3 has 11 residues. Germline-derived CDR1 and CDR2 are LGHDT and YNNKEL (reference sequence). Here the CDR3 reads CASSHSGEAFF. The CDR3 nucleotides read TGTGCCAGCAGCCATTCTGGGGAAGCTTTCTTT.

This clone came up once. The chain joins TRBV5-1 to TRBJ1-4; possibly TRBD1 for D (6 bases). Germline CDR1 reads SGHRS; CDR2 reads YFSETQ. The CDR3 is 15 amino acids. Between the trimmed V and J ends, which lost 4 bases and 8 bases, there was a span of 18 bases. The CDR3 DNA follows: TGCGCCAGCAGCCAACAGGGTGGGGAAAGGGAAAAACTGTTTTTT. As protein: CASSQQGGEREKLFF.

The rearrangement uses TRBV19 and TRBJ1-2; D might be TRBD1 (5 bases). The CDR3 extends over 16 amino acids. Germline V gene sequence: CDR1 LNHDA, CDR2 SQIVND (reference sequence). Trimming pared 3 bases from V and 5 bases from J, leaving 19 bases between. CDR3 nucleotide sequence: TGTGCCAGTAGTATTTTTGGAGGACACGGGGGTTATGGCTACACCTTC. This codes for CASSIFGGHGGYGYTF.

The table lists this clone with a count of one. The V and J genes are TRBV4-3 and TRBJ2-3; 12 positions match TRBD2. Per the germline V gene, CDR1 is LGHNA and CDR2 is YSLEER. This CDR3 comprises 16 residues. After removal of 3 bases from V and 6 bases from J, the junction contained 7 bases not matched to a gene. CDR3 sequence: CASSHVLAGGPDTQYF. The DNA of the CDR3 is TGCGCCAGCAGCCACGTCCTAGCGGGGGGGCCGGATACGCAGTATTTT.

The chain carries TRBV18 and TRBJ2-3; 8 nucleotides agree with TRBD2. V trimming: 3 bases; J trimming: 4 bases; junction bases outside the gene matches: 6. Per germline, CDR1 KGHSH and CDR2 LQKENI. This CDR3 region has 15 residues. The CDR3 DNA is TGTGCCAGCTCACCCGGCGGGGGGCGTGCAGATACGCAGTATTTT. Translation gives CASSPGGGRADTQYF.

The rearrangement uses TRBV7-2 and TRBJ1-2; D is possibly TRBD1 (5 bases). Germline lookup yields CDR1 SGHTA and CDR2 FQGNSA. The CDR3 length is 15 residues. V dropped 3 bases and J dropped 6 bases, with 17 bases sitting between them. This CDR3 is CASSLQLGEVDGYTF. The CDR3 DNA sequence: TGTGCCAGCAGCTTGCAGTTGGGGGAGGTTGATGGCTACACCTTC. The entire variable domain, with the rest obtained from reference TRBV7-2 and TRBJ1-2, is as follows: GAGVSQSPSNKVTEKGKDVELRCDPISGHTALYWYRQSLGQGLEFLIYFQGNSAPDKSGLPSDRFSAERTGGSVSTLTIQRTQQEDSAVYLCASSLQLGEVDGYTFGSGTRLTVV.

V and J are TRBV18 and TRBJ2-7, with D perhaps matching TRBD2 (5 bases). CDR1 and CDR2 from the germline V gene are KGHSH and LQKENI. V was trimmed by 4 bases and J by 7 bases, leaving 11 bases between them. This CDR3 is built from 12 residues. CDR3 in amino acids: CASSLPRGEQYF. The CDR3 coding sequence is TGTGCCAGCTCACTACCTCGGGGAGAGCAGTACTTC.

The genes are TRBV19 and TRBJ1-2; D may be TRBD1 (5 bases). The CDR3 is made up of 13 amino acids. Germline CDR1 and CDR2: LNHDA and SQIVND (reference sequence). Trimming removed 5 bases at V and 5 bases at J, with 12 bases between. The CDR3 reads CASSRDGEYGYTF. In DNA form, the CDR3 reads TGTGCCAGTAGTCGGGACGGCGAGTATGGCTACACCTTC.

The chain is built from TRBV4-2 and TRBJ1-2; 10 positions match TRBD1. From germline, CDR1 is LGHNA and CDR2 YNFKEQ. Losses at the gene ends were 4 bases for V and 8 bases for J; bases not matched to a gene: 37. The CDR3 sequence is 24 residues long. The CDR3 protein is CASSPYGSLAKDPGQGSLLGGYTF. The DNA of the CDR3 is TGTGCCAGCAGCCCCTACGGTTCGCTAGCAAAAGATCCGGGACAGGGGAGCCTCTTAGGCGGCTACACCTTC.

The rearrangement uses TRBV14 and TRBJ2-2; the match to TRBD1 covers 11 bases. From germline, CDR1 is SGHDN and CDR2 FVKESK. The CDR3 sequence is 19 residues long. The ends lost 2 bases at V and 2 bases at J; junction bases unmatched: 10. CDR3 region: CASSQPWGTGGTNTGELFF. The CDR3 DNA reads TGTGCCAGCAGCCAACCTTGGGGGACAGGGGGAACAAACACCGGGGAGCTGTTTTTT.

The CDR3 loop reads CASSRQGMNTEAFF. DNA for the CDR3: TGTGCCAGCAGCAGACAGGGTATGAACACTGAAGCTTTCTTT. This chain links TRBV2 with TRBJ1-1, with 7 positions matching TRBD1. V lost 6 bases to trimming and J lost 0 bases; unmatched junction nucleotides: 4. The CDR3 is made up of 14 amino acids. Germline lookup yields CDR1 SNHLY and CDR2 FYNNEI.

V gene TRBV6-6 combines with J gene TRBJ1-5; tentative D call: TRBD1 (5 bases). Germline V gene data show CDR1 as MNHNY and CDR2 as SVGAGI (reference sequence). This CDR3 spans 14 amino acids. Trimming stripped 7 bases from V and 6 bases from J, with 16 bases between. Here the CDR3 reads CASNRLRGGQPQHF. The CDR3 DNA is TGTGCCAGCAATAGGCTGCGTGGGGGTCAGCCCCAGCATTTT.

A word on this clone: At the DNA level, this CDR3 is encoded by other sequences in the same sample as well. V gene TRBV9 combines with J gene TRBJ1-3; no reliable D call. The CDR3 totals 16 residues. Germline CDR1 and CDR2: SGDLS and YYNGEE. Trimming removed 0 bases at V and 0 bases at J, with 10 bases between. CDR3 sequence (DNA): TGTGCCAGCAGCGTAGCTGCTGCAGGCTCTGGAAACACCATATATTTT. As protein: CASSVAAAGSGNTIYF.

The V and J genes are TRBV18 and TRBJ1-2; tentative D call: TRBD1 (6 bases). Trimming took off 5 bases at V and 0 bases at J, with 13 bases between the two ends. Germline assignment: CDR1 KGHSH and CDR2 LQKENI. CDR3 length: 15 residues. CDR3 sequence (DNA): TGTGCCAGCTCAGCAGGACAGTCCTCTAACTATGGCTACACCTTC. This gives the protein CASSAGQSSNYGYTF.